These T cell receptor beta chains were read from a single sample in a study of cytomegalovirus exposure and HLA in healthy donors. Clones were read by immunoSEQ multiplex PCR, and TCRdb kept only the in-frame ones, dropping some. The sample yields about 91,000 clones, less than 70% seen once. The sample consisted of PBMCs. The source is a human donor in good health. CDR3s include the opening cysteine and the closing phenylalanine or tryptophan. D genes are given only for firm matches. Clone size appears in some rows only: once, few, many, or a class for an expanded clone.

j_gene	v_gene	d_gene	abundance	CDR3aa	CDR3nt
TRBJ1-1	TRBV4-3	.	.	CASSQTRTVGTEAFF	TGCGCCAGCAGCCAAACTAGGACAGTAGGGACTGAAGCTTTCTTT
TRBJ1-2	TRBV7-9	TRBD1	.	CASSLGGGDRASSGYTF	TGTGCCAGCAGCTTAGGAGGTGGGGACAGGGCATCGAGTGGCTACACCTTC
TRBJ2-7	TRBV4-3	.	few	CASSQDMGGREQYF	TGCGCCAGCAGCCAAGATATGGGGGGGCGGGAGCAGTACTTC
TRBJ1-2	TRBV19	TRBD1	few	CASSATGTYGYTF	TGTGCCAGTAGTGCGACAGGGACCTATGGCTACACCTTC
TRBJ1-2	TRBV4-1	TRBD1	.	CASSQTPGQGHYGYTF	TGCGCCAGCAGCCAAACCCCGGGACAGGGCCACTATGGCTACACCTTC
TRBJ2-7	TRBV2	TRBD2	.	CASAIGRGRSYEQYF	TGTGCCAGCGCTATAGGGAGGGGCCGATCCTACGAGCAGTACTTC
TRBJ2-3	TRBV29-1	.	.	CSVEQGADTQYF	TGCAGCGTTGAACAGGGTGCAGATACGCAGTATTTT
TRBJ2-3	TRBV19	.	.	CASSIGRASTDTQYF	TGTGCCAGTAGTATCGGGCGGGCGTCCACAGATACGCAGTATTTT
TRBJ1-1	TRBV6-1	.	.	CASSETGGAGTEAFF	TGTGCCAGCAGTGAAACGGGGGGCGCGGGCACTGAAGCTTTCTTT
TRBJ2-7	TRBV7-9	TRBD1	.	CASGIKAGTGKFPYEQYF	TGTGCCAGCGGAATAAAGGCCGGGACAGGGAAGTTTCCCTACGAGCAGTACTTC
TRBJ2-2	TRBV4-3	.	.	CASSQQWNTGELFF	TGCGCCAGCAGCCAACAGTGGAACACCGGGGAGCTGTTTTTT
TRBJ2-6	TRBV4-3	.	once	CASSQDPGKASGANVLTF	TGCGCCAGCAGCCAAGATCCGGGGAAAGCTTCTGGGGCCAACGTCCTGACTTTC
TRBJ1-5	TRBV19	TRBD1	few	CASGQGRIASNQPQHF	TGTGCCAGTGGACAGGGTAGGATAGCTAGCAATCAGCCCCAGCATTTT
TRBJ1-1	TRBV7-3	.	.	CASSLTGGYGSTEAFF	TGTGCCAGCAGCTTAACAGGAGGATACGGTTCCACTGAAGCTTTCTTT
TRBJ1-1	TRBV9	.	.	CASSRERQNTEAFF	TGTGCCAGCAGCCGAGAGAGGCAGAATACTGAAGCTTTCTTT
TRBJ1-4	TRBV4-3	TRBD1	.	CASSLTGQGNEKLFF	TGCGCCAGCAGCCTCACGGGACAGGGGAATGAAAAACTGTTTTTT
TRBJ1-4	TRBV9	.	.	CASSVAQGRGEKLFF	TGTGCCAGCAGCGTAGCCCAGGGTAGGGGTGAAAAACTGTTTTTT
TRBJ2-7	TRBV2	TRBD1	.	CASIRTGPPSASYEQYF	TGTGCCAGCATTAGGACAGGGCCGCCCTCCGCGAGCTACGAGCAGTACTTC
TRBJ1-3	TRBV4-3	.	.	CASSQETLQARKGTIYF	TGCGCCAGCAGCCAAGAAACGCTACAGGCGAGGAAAGGCACCATATATTTT
TRBJ1-1	TRBV19	TRBD1	few	CASSILTGRAFF	TGTGCCAGTAGTATCTTGACAGGGAGGGCTTTCTTT
TRBJ2-3	TRBV10-1	.	once	CASSTNRNVTQYF	TGCGCCAGCAGCACTAACCGGAATGTTACGCAGTATTTT
TRBJ1-1	TRBV5-5	.	few	CASSLPTVNTEAFF	TGTGCCAGCAGCTTGCCGACAGTGAACACTGAAGCTTTCTTT
TRBJ2-3	TRBV18	.	.	CASSTGPDTQYF	TGTGCCAGCTCAACAGGGCCAGATACGCAGTATTTT
TRBJ2-7	TRBV21-1	.	few	CASSMVAGTKSSYEQYF	TGTGCCAGCAGCATGGTTGCGGGGACGAAGAGCTCCTACGAGCAGTACTTC
TRBJ2-3	TRBV18	TRBD1	.	CASSQETGATDTQYF	TGTGCCAGCTCACAAGAGACAGGGGCAACAGATACGCAGTATTTT
TRBJ2-1	TRBV14	TRBD2	.	CASSLSGGAVGNEQFF	TGTGCCAGCAGCCTTAGCGGGGGGGCCGTGGGCAATGAGCAGTTCTTC
TRBJ2-2	TRBV9	.	.	CASSIETGTGELFF	TGTGCCAGCAGCATAGAGACAGGCACCGGGGAGCTGTTTTTT
TRBJ2-7	TRBV29-1	.	.	CSVVYRATGEQYF	TGCAGCGTTGTTTACAGGGCCACGGGGGAGCAGTACTTC
TRBJ1-6	TRBV7-9	.	.	CASSFAENSPLHF	TGTGCCAGCAGCTTTGCAGAAAATTCACCCCTCCACTTT
TRBJ1-2	TRBV10-3	.	.	CAISGGQPYGYTF	TGTGCCATCAGTGGAGGCCAGCCCTATGGCTACACCTTC